This T cell receptor beta chain came from a study of naive and memory T cell subsets. Study results and limitations: Clonotypes here are unpaired alpha or beta chain sequences.

Germline loops: CDR1 KGHSH, CDR2 LQKENI. V was pared by 3 bases and J by 3 bases, with 5 bases between. This CDR3 comprises 13 residues. Overnight CMV lysate stimulation of fresh PBMCs defined donor CMV status by CD4+ IFNgamma. CD4 T cells were positively selected, then CD8 T cells from the CD4-negative fraction. Cells stained for CD3, CD4, CD8, CD45RA and CD27 were sorted into four subsets. An equimolar mix of two oligonucleotides served as the beta constant-region primer for TRBC1 and TRBC2. Ligated cDNA was amplified by four rounds of PCR with nested alpha and beta constant-region primers and SP2. TCRdb used MiXCR to reprocess the UMI-ligation and nested PCR reads, holding one entry per CDR3 protein. The data show approximately 80,000 distinct CDR3 sequences, around 9% seen once. This clonotype has a handful of counts. No antigen is known for it.

Sequenced sample: naive CD8+ T cells from blood. The receptor was isolated from a human donor in good health. The chain couples TRBV18 to TRBJ2-2; D is ambiguous. As DNA, the CDR3 is TGTGCCAGCTCACCTCCATACACCGGGGAGCTGTTTTTT. Protein sequence: CASSPPYTGELFF.